These 8 T cell receptor beta chains came from one sample sequenced in a study of cytomegalovirus exposure and HLA in healthy donors. The primer mix had 60 Vbeta and 13 Jbeta primers. Clones were read by immunoSEQ multiplex PCR, and TCRdb kept only the in-frame ones, dropping some. The table includes under 150,000 clones, approximately 79% detected once. Sample: PBMCs. These TCRs come from a male donor in good health and CMV-seronegative.

The V and J genes are TRBV27 and TRBJ2-5, with 7 bases identical to TRBD2. CDR1 MNHEY and CDR2 SMNVEV come from the germline V gene (reference sequence). The CDR3 covers 13 residues. The J segment lost 5 bases and the V segment lost 6 bases, leaving 6 bases of the junction unmatched. The CDR3 DNA is TGTGCCAGCAGCCAGCGACTAGCCGAGACCCAGTACTTC. This sequence encodes CASSQRLAETQYF.

This rearrangement joins TRBV4-1 to TRBJ2-7, with D possibly TRBD2 on 6 matching bases. Germline-derived CDR1 and CDR2 are MGHRA and YSYEKL. Trimming removed 0 bases from V and 3 bases from J, with 12 bases in between. There are 15 residues in the CDR3. CDR3 residues: CASSQDPSENYEQYF. In DNA form, the CDR3 reads TGCGCCAGCAGCCAAGATCCTAGCGAGAACTACGAGCAGTACTTC.

The chain uses TRBV6-6 and TRBJ1-1; no definite D call. The germline gives CDR1 MNHNY, CDR2 SVGAGI (reference sequence). This CDR3 is 14 amino acids long. Trimming pared 8 bases from V and 3 bases from J, leaving 16 bases between. Here the CDR3 DNA reads TGTGCCAGCTCATCCCCCCCCGAGGACACTGAAGCTTTCTTT. Protein sequence: CASSSPPEDTEAFF.

This clone has only a few counts. V gene TRBV4-2 combines with J gene TRBJ2-5; 10 nucleotides line up with TRBD2. Germline trimming cut 1 base from V and 4 bases from J; bases unmatched to any gene: 6. CDR1 is LGHNA and CDR2 is YNFKEQ in the germline V gene. The CDR3 runs to 16 residues. In DNA form, the CDR3 reads TGTGCCAGCAGCCAAGGGGCTAGCGGGGGAGTAGAGACCCAGTACTTC. It encodes CASSQGASGGVETQYF.

The gene calls are TRBV4-3 and TRBJ2-1; TRBD2 is a possible D gene (6 bases). The germline gives CDR1 LGHNA, CDR2 YSLEER. V lost 0 bases to trimming and J lost 9 bases, with 18 bases between them. This CDR3 comprises 16 residues. The CDR3 loop is CASSQELVSSGGEQFF. CDR3 DNA sequence: TGCGCCAGCAGCCAAGAGCTCGTGTCCTCCGGGGGTGAGCAGTTCTTC.

This clone was counted once. V gene TRBV2 combines with J gene TRBJ2-1; a weak D match, TRBD2 (6 bases). CDR3 length: 14 amino acids. Trimming cost V 7 bases and J 0 bases, with 10 bases left between them. Germline CDR1 SNHLY, CDR2 FYNNEI. Here the CDR3 reads CASTPTSSYNEQFF. CDR3 nucleotide sequence: TGTGCCAGCACCCCGACTAGCTCCTACAATGAGCAGTTCTTC.

The chain couples TRBV14 to TRBJ2-5, with D tentatively TRBD1 (6 bases). Trimming shortened V by 4 bases and J by 1 base, and 10 bases separated the two germline ends. The germline V gene has CDR1 SGHDN and CDR2 FVKESK. The CDR3 is made up of 14 amino acids. The CDR3 loop reads CASSPLDSQETQYF. As DNA, the CDR3 is TGTGCCAGCAGCCCATTGGACAGCCAAGAGACCCAGTACTTC.

This clone occurred a few times. This chain connects TRBV10-3 to TRBJ2-2; the match to TRBD1 covers 8 bases. Germline V gives CDR1 ENHRY, CDR2 SYGVKD. Unmatched junction bases numbered 7, after V lost 6 bases and J lost 4 bases. The CDR3 has 15 residues. The CDR3 DNA follows: TGTGCCATCAGCTTGACAGGGGAGGTCACCGGGGAGCTGTTTTTT. This codes for CAISLTGEVTGELFF.